The 15 T cell receptor beta chains in this list originate from one sample, sequenced in a study of blood T cell repertoires in COVID-19. Sequenced by immunoSEQ multiplex PCR; TCRdb stores in-frame clones only, minus some. This table has fewer than 75,000 clones, 65% to 85% appearing once. The specimen was peripheral blood. All receptors come from a man in his fifties or sixties with acute or convalescent COVID-19.

V gene TRBV20-1 combines with J gene TRBJ2-5; a weak D match, TRBD2 (6 bases). Trimming took off 3 bases at V and 1 base at J, with 9 bases between the two ends. Per the germline V gene, CDR1 is DFQATT and CDR2 is SNEGSKA (reference sequence). This CDR3 comprises 13 residues. The CDR3 nucleotides read TGCAGTGCTAGTGGAGGGTCCCAAGAGACCCAGTACTTC. Its translation is CSASGGSQETQYF.

The V call is TRBV5-4, the J call TRBJ2-3; the match to TRBD1 covers 8 bases. The germline V gene encodes CDR1 SGHNT and CDR2 YYREEE (reference sequence). CDR3 size: 14 residues. With 1 base clipped from V and 4 bases from J, the junction kept 2 bases outside the gene matches. The CDR3 nucleotides are TGTGCCAGCAGCTTGCGACAGGGGCCAGATACGCAGTATTTT. It translates to CASSLRQGPDTQYF.

The chain employs TRBV6-5 and TRBJ2-5; D not certain. Germline CDR1 reads MNHEY; CDR2 reads SVGAGI. The CDR3 length is 12 residues. Trimming took off 0 bases at V and 5 bases at J, with 4 bases between the two ends. The chain's CDR3 is CASSYSRETQYF. DNA for the CDR3: TGTGCCAGCAGTTACTCGAGGGAGACCCAGTACTTC.

This clone was detected only a few times. The chain combines TRBV11-2 with TRBJ1-1; unclear D gene. The CDR3 extends over 16 amino acids. Deletions cut 2 bases from V and 0 bases from J, with 13 bases between. Germline assignment: CDR1 SGHAT and CDR2 FQNNGV. The chain's CDR3 is CASSLFPGRMNTEAFF. The CDR3 DNA sequence: TGTGCCAGCAGCTTATTCCCCGGCAGGATGAACACTGAAGCTTTCTTT. Together with reference TRBV11-2 and TRBJ1-1, the CDR3 gives the full variable domain: EAGVAQSPRYKIIEKRQSVAFWCNPISGHATLYWYQQILGQGPKLLIQFQNNGVVDDSQLPKDRFSAERLKGVDSTLKIQPAKLEDSAVYLCASSLFPGRMNTEAFFGQGTRLTVV.

This chain links TRBV28 with TRBJ1-5; 7 nucleotides agree with TRBD1. The germline gives CDR1 MDHEN, CDR2 SYDVKM. Trimming removed 8 bases from V and 7 bases from J; junction bases left unmatched: 5. The CDR3 consists of 12 residues. The DNA for the CDR3 is TGTGCCAGCGTAACAGGGGCCCAGCCCCAGCATTTT. This sequence encodes CASVTGAQPQHF.

V usage is TRBV6-5 and J usage is TRBJ1-6; maybe TRBD1 (6 bases). CDR1 is MNHEY, CDR2 SVGAGI, per germline. Trimming removed 5 bases at V and 6 bases at J, with 11 bases between. The CDR3 is 14 residues long. The CDR3 coding sequence is TGTGCCAGCAGTAATCAGGGGAGTAATTCACCCCTCCACTTT. Translation: CASSNQGSNSPLHF.

V and J are TRBV7-9 and TRBJ2-2; D gene unclear. The germline V gene has CDR1 SEHNR and CDR2 FQNEAQ (reference sequence). The germline V and J ends were trimmed by 1 base and 6 bases, with 9 bases remaining between them. This CDR3 is 14 amino acids long. The CDR3 region has the DNA TGTGCCAGCAGCTTAGAGGTGGGCGCCGGGGAGCTGTTTTTT. This encodes CASSLEVGAGELFF.

This chain connects TRBV5-6 to TRBJ2-2; D is possibly TRBD2 (7 bases). The CDR3 is made up of 16 amino acids. V dropped 4 bases and J dropped 1 base, with 14 bases sitting between them. Germline lookup yields CDR1 SGHDT and CDR2 YYEEEE. CDR3 residues: CASSGEGHRNTGELFF. The CDR3 DNA sequence: TGTGCCAGCAGCGGGGAGGGACACCGGAACACCGGGGAGCTGTTTTTT. The complete variable domain, with remaining parts taken from reference TRBV5-6 and TRBJ2-2, reads DAGVTQSPTHLIKTRGQQVTLRCSPKSGHDTVSWYQQALGQGPQFIFQYYEEEERQRGNFPDRFSGHQFPNYSSELNVNALLLGDSALYLCASSGEGHRNTGELFFGEGSRLTVL.

CDR3 residues: CASSLRQGTSPLHF. In DNA form, the CDR3 reads TGTGCCAGCAGTTTACGACAGGGGACTTCACCCCTCCACTTT. The chain uses TRBV27 and TRBJ1-6; 8 bases map to TRBD1. Trimming took 2 bases from V and 9 from J; bases not matched to a gene: 3. The CDR3 runs to 14 residues. Looked up from germline, CDR1 is MNHEY and CDR2 is SMNVEV (reference sequence).

DNA for the CDR3: TGTGCCAGCAGCTTACTCCAGGGCCCCTCCTACGAGCAGTACTTC. Translating it yields CASSLLQGPSYEQYF. The chain links TRBV11-2 to TRBJ2-7; maybe TRBD1 (5 bases). Trimming removed 2 bases from V and 0 bases from J, with 11 bases in between. The germline V gene has CDR1 SGHAT and CDR2 FQNNGV. The length of the CDR3 is 15 residues.

The V gene is TRBV10-3, the J gene TRBJ2-1; TRBD2 matches 10 bases. With 4 bases clipped from V and 10 bases from J, the junction kept 13 bases outside the gene matches. The CDR3 is made up of 16 amino acids. Germline CDR1 is ENHRY and CDR2 is SYGVKD. The CDR3 DNA follows: TGTGCCATCAGTGCCAAAGAGTCTAGCGGGGGAGAGGAGCAGTTCTTC. This gives the protein CAISAKESSGGEEQFF.

This chain links TRBV9 with TRBJ1-3; D ambiguous. The germline V gene encodes CDR1 SGDLS and CDR2 YYNGEE. Trimming stripped 0 bases from V and 8 bases from J, with 12 bases between. This CDR3 is built from 14 residues. The CDR3 here is CASSVELGAHTIYF. The CDR3 region has the DNA TGTGCCAGCAGCGTAGAGTTGGGCGCCCACACCATATATTTT.

The chain uses TRBV19 and TRBJ1-2, with D possibly matching TRBD1 (5 bases). Trimming left V 4 bases short and J 1 base short, with 10 bases between. Germline V CDR1 and CDR2: LNHDA, SQIVND (reference sequence). There are 14 residues in the CDR3. In DNA, the CDR3 is TGTGCCAGTAGTAACACAGGAGATAACTATGGCTACACCTTC. Protein sequence: CASSNTGDNYGYTF.

This sequence joins TRBV12-3 or TRBV12-4 and TRBJ1-1; D unresolved. The CDR3 spans 13 residues. The V gene lost 8 bases and the J gene lost 3 bases, with 13 bases spanning the gap. This CDR3 is CASPDGEDTEAFF. In DNA, the CDR3 is TGTGCCAGCCCGGACGGGGAGGACACTGAAGCTTTCTTT.

This clone occurred a few times. The chain has TRBV24-1 and TRBJ2-3; 11 bases agree with TRBD1. The CDR3 covers 15 residues. Germline V lookup: CDR1 KGHDR, CDR2 SFDVKD. The V segment lost 9 bases and the J segment 3 bases; nucleotides outside the gene matches: 7. The CDR3 loop reads CATGGWDRGTDTQYF. CDR3 nucleotides: TGTGCCACCGGTGGTTGGGACAGGGGGACAGATACGCAGTATTTT.